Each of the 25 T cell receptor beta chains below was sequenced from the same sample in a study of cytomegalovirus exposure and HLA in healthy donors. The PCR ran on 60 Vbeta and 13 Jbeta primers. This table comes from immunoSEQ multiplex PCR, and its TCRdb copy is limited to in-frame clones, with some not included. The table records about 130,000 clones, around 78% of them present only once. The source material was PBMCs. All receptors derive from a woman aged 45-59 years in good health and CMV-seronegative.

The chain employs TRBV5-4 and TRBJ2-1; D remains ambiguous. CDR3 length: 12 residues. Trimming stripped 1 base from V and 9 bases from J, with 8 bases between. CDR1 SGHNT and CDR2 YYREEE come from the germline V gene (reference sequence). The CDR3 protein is CASSLTPGEQFF. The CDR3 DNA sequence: TGTGCCAGCAGCTTGACGCCGGGTGAGCAGTTCTTC.

CDR3 in amino acids: CASSSYRGQVEQYF. In DNA form, the CDR3 reads TGTGCCAGCAGTTCCTACAGGGGGCAGGTCGAGCAGTACTTC. The chain has TRBV6-5 and TRBJ2-7, with 9 bases that match TRBD1. CDR3 length: 14 residues. Germline assignment: CDR1 MNHEY and CDR2 SVGAGI. The junction had 7 bases not matched to a gene; V was cut back by 4 bases and J by 6 bases.

This CDR3 is CASSLGFGANEKLFF. As DNA, the CDR3 is TGTGCCAGCAGCTTAGGGTTCGGGGCTAATGAAAAACTGTTTTTT. The genes are TRBV5-6 and TRBJ1-4; D gene ambiguous. Germline V gives CDR1 SGHDT, CDR2 YYEEEE. Trimming removed 2 bases from V and 3 bases from J, with 11 bases in between. CDR3 size: 15 residues.

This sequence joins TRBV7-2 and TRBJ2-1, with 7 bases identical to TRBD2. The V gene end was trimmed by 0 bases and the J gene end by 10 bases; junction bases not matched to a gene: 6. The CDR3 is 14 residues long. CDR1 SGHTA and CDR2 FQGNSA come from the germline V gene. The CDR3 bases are TGTGCCAGCAGCTTAGCGGGAGGGCCGCGGGAGCAGTTCTTC. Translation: CASSLAGGPREQFF.

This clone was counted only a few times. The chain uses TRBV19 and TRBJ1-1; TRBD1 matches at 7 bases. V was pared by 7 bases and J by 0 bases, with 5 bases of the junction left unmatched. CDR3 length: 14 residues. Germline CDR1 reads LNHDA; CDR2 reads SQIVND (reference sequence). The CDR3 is CASTHRGLNTEAFF. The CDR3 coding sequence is TGTGCCAGTACCCACAGGGGCCTGAACACTGAAGCTTTCTTT.

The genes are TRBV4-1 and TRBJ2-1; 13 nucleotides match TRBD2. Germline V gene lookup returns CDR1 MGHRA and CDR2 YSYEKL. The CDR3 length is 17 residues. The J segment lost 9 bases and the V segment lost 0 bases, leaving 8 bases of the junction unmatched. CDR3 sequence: CASSQDRTSGSRGEQFF. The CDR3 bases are TGCGCCAGCAGCCAAGACCGGACTAGCGGGAGTCGGGGTGAGCAGTTCTTC.

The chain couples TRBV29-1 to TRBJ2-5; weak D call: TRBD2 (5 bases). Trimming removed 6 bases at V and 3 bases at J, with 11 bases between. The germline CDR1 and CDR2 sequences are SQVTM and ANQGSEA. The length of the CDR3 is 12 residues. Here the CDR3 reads CSVPAGEETQYF. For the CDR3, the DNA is TGCAGCGTGCCCGCGGGTGAAGAGACCCAGTACTTC.

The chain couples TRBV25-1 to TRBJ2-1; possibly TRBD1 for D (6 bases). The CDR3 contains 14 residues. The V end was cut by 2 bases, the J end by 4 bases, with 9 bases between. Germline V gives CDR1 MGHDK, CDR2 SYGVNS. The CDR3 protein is CASSEDRPYNEQFF. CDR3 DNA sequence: TGTGCCAGCAGTGAAGACAGGCCGTACAATGAGCAGTTCTTC.

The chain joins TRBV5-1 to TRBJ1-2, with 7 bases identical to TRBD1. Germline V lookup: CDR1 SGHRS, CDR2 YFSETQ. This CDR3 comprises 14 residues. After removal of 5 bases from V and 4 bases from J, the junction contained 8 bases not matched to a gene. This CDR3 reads CASRSGTEAYGYTF. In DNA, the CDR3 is TGCGCCAGCAGATCCGGGACAGAGGCCTATGGCTACACCTTC.

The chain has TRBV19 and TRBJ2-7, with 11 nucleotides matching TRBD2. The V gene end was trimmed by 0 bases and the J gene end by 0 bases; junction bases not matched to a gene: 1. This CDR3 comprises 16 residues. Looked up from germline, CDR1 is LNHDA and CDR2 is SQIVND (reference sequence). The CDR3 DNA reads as TGTGCCAGTAGTATAGAGGGGACTAGCGGCTCCTACGAGCAGTACTTC. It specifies CASSIEGTSGSYEQYF. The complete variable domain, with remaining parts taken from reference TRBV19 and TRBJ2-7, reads DGGITQSPKYLFRKEGQNVTLSCEQNLNHDAMYWYRQDPGQGLRLIYYSQIVNDFQKGDIAEGYSVSREKKESFPLTVTSAQKNPTAFYLCASSIEGTSGSYEQYFGPGTRLTVT.

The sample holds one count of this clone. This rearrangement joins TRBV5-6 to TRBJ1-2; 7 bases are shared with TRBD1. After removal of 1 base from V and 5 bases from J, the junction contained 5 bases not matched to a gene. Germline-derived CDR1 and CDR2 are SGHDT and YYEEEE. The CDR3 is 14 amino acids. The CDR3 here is CASSLLDRPYGYTF. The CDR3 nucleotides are TGTGCCAGCAGCTTGTTGGACAGGCCTTATGGCTACACCTTC.

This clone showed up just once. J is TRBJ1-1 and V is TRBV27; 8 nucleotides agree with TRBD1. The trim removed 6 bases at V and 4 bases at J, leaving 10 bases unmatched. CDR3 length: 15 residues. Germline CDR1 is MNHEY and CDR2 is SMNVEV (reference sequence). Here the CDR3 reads CASSRGQGEGTEAFF. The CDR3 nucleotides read TGTGCCAGCAGCCGTGGACAGGGAGAGGGCACTGAAGCTTTCTTT.

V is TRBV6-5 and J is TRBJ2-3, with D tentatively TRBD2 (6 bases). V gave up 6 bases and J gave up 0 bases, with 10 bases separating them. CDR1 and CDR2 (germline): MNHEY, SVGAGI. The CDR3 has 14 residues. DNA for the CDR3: TGTGCCAGCAGGGGGACTTTTAGCACAGATACGCAGTATTTT. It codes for CASRGTFSTDTQYF.

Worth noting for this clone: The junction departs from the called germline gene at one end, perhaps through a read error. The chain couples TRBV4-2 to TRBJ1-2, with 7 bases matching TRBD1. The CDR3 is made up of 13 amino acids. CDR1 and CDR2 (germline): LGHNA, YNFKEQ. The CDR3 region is CASRRQGGDGYPF. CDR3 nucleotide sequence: TGTGCCAGCAGACGACAGGGTGGCGATGGCTACCCCTTC.

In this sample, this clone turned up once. The CDR3 reads CAIQPRVGVPGELFF. The CDR3 bases are TGTGCCATCCAACCCCGAGTCGGGGTCCCCGGGGAGCTGTTTTTT. V is TRBV6-1 and J is TRBJ2-2; a weak D match, TRBD2 (5 bases). Germline CDR1 and CDR2: MNHNS and SASEGT. V was clipped by 10 bases and J by 6 bases, with 21 bases between them. The CDR3 is 15 amino acids.

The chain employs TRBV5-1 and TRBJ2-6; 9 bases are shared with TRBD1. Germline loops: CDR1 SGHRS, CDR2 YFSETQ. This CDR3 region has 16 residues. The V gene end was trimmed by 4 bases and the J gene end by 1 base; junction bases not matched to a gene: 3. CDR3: CASSAGTGSGANVLTF. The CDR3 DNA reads TGCGCCAGCAGCGCCGGGACAGGGTCTGGGGCCAACGTCCTGACTTTC.

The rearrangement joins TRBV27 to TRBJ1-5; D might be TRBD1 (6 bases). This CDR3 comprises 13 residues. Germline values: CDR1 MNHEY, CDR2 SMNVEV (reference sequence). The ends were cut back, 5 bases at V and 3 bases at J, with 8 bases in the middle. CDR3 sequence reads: CASSTGPNQPQHF. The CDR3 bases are TGTGCCAGCAGTACAGGGCCCAATCAGCCCCAGCATTTT.

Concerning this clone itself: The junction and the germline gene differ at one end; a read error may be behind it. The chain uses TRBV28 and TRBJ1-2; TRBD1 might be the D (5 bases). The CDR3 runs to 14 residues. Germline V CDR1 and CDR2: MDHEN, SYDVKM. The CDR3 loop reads CASSLQGEIYGYPF. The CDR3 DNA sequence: TGTGCCAGCAGTTTACAGGGTGAGATCTATGGCTACCCCTTC.

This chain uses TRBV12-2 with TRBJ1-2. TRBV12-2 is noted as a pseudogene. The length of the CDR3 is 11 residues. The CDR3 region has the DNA TGTGCAAGTCGCCGGACGGGAGGCTACACCTTC. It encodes CASRRTGGYTF.

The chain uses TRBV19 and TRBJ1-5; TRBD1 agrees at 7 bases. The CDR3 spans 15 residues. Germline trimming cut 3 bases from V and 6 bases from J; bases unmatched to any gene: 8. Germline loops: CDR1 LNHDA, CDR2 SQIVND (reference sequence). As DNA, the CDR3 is TGTGCCAGTAGTATTAGGGGGCGCTTGGGTCAGCCCCAGCATTTT. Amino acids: CASSIRGRLGQPQHF.

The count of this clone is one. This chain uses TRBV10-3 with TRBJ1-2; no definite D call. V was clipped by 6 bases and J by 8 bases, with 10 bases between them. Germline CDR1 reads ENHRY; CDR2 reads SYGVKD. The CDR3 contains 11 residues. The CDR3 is CAISEGGGYTF. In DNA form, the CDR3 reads TGTGCCATCAGCGAAGGAGGCGGCTACACCTTC.

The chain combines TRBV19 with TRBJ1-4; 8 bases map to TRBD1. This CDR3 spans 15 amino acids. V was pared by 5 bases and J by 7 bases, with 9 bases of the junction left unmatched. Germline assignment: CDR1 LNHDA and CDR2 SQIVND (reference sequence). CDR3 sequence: CASSWTQGAVEKLFF. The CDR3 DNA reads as TGTGCCAGTAGTTGGACCCAGGGGGCCGTTGAAAAACTGTTTTTT.

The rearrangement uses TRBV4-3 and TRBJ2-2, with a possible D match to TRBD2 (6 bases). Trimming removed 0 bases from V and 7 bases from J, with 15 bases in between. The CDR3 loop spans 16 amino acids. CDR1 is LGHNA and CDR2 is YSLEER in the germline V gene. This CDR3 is CASSQDMAGTVGELFF. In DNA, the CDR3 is TGCGCCAGCAGCCAAGATATGGCGGGGACTGTCGGGGAGCTGTTTTTT.

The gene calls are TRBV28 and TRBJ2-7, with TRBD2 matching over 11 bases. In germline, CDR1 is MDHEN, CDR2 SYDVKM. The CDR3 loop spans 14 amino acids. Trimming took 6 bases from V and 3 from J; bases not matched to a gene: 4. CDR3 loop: CASSPGTSGYEQYF. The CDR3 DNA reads TGTGCCAGCAGCCCCGGGACTAGCGGCTACGAGCAGTACTTC.

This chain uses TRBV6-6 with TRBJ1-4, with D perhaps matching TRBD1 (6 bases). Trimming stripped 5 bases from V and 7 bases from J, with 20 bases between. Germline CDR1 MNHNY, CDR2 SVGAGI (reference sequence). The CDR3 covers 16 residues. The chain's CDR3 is CASSAPRGAQGEKLFF. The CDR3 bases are TGTGCCAGCAGTGCACCCCGGGGGGCGCAGGGTGAAAAACTGTTTTTT.